This T cell receptor beta chain was sequenced for a study of beta chain features in type 1 diabetes. Overall study results and limits: Patients' naive, central memory and Treg TCRB repertoires seemed closer to one another than those of healthy donors. TCRB CDR3 length was moderately but significantly reduced in all four CD4+ subsets of Type 1 diabetes patients. TCRB rearrangement may or may not be influenced by HLA type; here this remained unresolved.

The sequenced template was cDNA made from the entire isolated RNA. Profiling relied on immunoSEQ multiplex PCR, and the TCRdb table lists in-frame clones only, not all of them. The sample has 130,000 or so clones, about 17% seen once. This clone was counted ten times or more. The antigen is undetermined. Specimen: central memory CD4+ T cells from blood. The source is a man aged 25 to 40 with type 1 diabetes.

Here the CDR3 DNA reads TGTGCCAGCGCGAGGGACATCCTCTCCTACGAGCAGTACTTC. It specifies CASARDILSYEQYF. The genes are TRBV6-6 and TRBJ2-7; weak D call: TRBD1 (6 bases). V was trimmed by 8 bases and J by 0 bases, leaving 14 bases between them. Germline assignment: CDR1 MNHNY and CDR2 SVGAGI (reference sequence). This CDR3 contains 14 residues.